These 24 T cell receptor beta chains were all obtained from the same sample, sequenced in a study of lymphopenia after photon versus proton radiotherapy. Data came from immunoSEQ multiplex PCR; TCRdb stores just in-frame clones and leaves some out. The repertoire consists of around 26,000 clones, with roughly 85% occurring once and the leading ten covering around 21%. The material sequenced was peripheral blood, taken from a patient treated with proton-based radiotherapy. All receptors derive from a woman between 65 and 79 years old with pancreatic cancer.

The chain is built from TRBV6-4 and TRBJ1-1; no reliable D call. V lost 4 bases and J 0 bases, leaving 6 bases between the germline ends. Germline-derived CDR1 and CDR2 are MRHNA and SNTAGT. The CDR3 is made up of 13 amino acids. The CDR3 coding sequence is TGTGCCAGCAGTGTAGAATTGAACACTGAAGCTTTCTTT. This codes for CASSVELNTEAFF.

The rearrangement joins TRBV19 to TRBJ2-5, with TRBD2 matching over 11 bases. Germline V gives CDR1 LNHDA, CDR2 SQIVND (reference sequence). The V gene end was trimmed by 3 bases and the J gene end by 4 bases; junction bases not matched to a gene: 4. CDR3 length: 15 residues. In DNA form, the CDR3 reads TGTGCCAGTAGTATGGGTCTAGCGGGAGGAGAGACCCAGTACTTC. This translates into CASSMGLAGGETQYF.

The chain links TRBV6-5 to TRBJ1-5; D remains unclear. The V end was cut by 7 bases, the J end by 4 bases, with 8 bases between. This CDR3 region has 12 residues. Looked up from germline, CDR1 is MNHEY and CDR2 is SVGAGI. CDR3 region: CASNLKNQPQHF. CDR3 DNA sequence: TGTGCCAGCAACCTGAAAAATCAGCCCCAGCATTTT.

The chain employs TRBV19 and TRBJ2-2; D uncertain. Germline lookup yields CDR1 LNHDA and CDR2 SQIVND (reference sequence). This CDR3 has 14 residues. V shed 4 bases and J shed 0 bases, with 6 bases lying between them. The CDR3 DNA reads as TGTGCCAGTAGTAATCGAGCGAACACCGGGGAGCTGTTTTTT. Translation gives CASSNRANTGELFF.

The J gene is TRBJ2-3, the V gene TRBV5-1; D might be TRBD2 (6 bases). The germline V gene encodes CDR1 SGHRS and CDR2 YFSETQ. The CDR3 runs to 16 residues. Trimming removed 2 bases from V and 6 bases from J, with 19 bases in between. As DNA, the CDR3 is TGCGCCAGCAGCTTACTTGGCGGGACCCGGCCGGATACGCAGTATTTT. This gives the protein CASSLLGGTRPDTQYF.

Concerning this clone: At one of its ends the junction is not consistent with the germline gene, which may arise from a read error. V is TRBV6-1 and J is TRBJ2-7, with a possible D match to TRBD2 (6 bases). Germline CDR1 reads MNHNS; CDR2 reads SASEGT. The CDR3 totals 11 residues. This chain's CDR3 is CASRGDWGRGF. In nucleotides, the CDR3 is TGTGCCAGCAGAGGGGACTGGGGGAGAGGATTC.

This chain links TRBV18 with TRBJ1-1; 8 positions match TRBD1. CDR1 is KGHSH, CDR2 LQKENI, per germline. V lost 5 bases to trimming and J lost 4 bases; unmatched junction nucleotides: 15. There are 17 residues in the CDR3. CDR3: CASSKLADRALGTEAFF. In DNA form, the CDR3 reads TGTGCCAGCTCAAAGCTTGCGGACAGGGCTTTGGGCACTGAAGCTTTCTTT. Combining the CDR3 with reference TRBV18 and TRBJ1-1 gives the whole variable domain NAGVMQNPRHLVRRRGQEARLRCSPMKGHSHVYWYRQLPEEGLKFMVYLQKENIIDESGMPKERFSAEFPKEGPSILRIQQVVRGDSAAYFCASSKLADRALGTEAFFGQGTRLTVV.

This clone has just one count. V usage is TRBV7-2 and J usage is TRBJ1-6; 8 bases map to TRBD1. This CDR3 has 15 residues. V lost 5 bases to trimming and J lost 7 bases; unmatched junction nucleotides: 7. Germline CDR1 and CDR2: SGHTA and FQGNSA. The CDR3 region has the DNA TGTGCCAGCAGCAATCAGGGGGCGGGAAATTCACCCCTCCACTTT. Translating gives CASSNQGAGNSPLHF.

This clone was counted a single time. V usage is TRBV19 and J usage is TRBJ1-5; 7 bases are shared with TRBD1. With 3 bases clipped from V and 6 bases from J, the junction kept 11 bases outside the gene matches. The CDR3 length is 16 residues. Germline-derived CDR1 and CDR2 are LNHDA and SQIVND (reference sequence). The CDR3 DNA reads TGTGCCAGTAGTATCCAAGGGACAGACTCTATTCAGCCCCAGCATTTT. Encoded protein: CASSIQGTDSIQPQHF.

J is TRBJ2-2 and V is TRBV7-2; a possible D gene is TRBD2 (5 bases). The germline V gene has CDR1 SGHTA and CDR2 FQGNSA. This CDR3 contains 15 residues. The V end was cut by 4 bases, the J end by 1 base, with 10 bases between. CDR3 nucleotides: TGTGCCAGCAGCTCGGACTCATTGAACACCGGGGAGCTGTTTTTT. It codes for CASSSDSLNTGELFF.

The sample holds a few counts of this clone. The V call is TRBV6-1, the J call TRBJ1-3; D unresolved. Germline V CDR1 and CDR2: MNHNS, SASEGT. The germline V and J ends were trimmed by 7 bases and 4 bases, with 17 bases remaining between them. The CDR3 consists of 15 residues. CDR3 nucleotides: TGTGCCAGCACCCGCACCGGTACGGAAGGAAACACCATATATTTT. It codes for CASTRTGTEGNTIYF.

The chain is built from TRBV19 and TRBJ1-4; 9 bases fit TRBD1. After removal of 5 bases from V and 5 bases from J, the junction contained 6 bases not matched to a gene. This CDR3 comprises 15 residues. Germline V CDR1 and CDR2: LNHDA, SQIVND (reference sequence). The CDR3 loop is CASSSPGQGNEKLFF. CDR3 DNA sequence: TGTGCCAGTAGTTCACCGGGACAGGGAAATGAAAAACTGTTTTTT. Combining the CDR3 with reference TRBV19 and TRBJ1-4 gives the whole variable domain DGGITQSPKYLFRKEGQNVTLSCEQNLNHDAMYWYRQDPGQGLRLIYYSQIVNDFQKGDIAEGYSVSREKKESFPLTVTSAQKNPTAFYLCASSSPGQGNEKLFFGSGTQLSVL.

CDR3 residues: CASFRQGGRTGELFF. The CDR3 DNA is TGTGCCAGCTTCCGACAGGGCGGTAGGACCGGGGAGCTGTTTTTT. The J gene is TRBJ2-2, the V gene TRBV6-5, with TRBD1 identical over 7 bases. V dropped 8 bases and J dropped 5; count of bases not matched to a gene: 11. Germline loops: CDR1 MNHEY, CDR2 SVGAGI. CDR3 length: 15 residues.

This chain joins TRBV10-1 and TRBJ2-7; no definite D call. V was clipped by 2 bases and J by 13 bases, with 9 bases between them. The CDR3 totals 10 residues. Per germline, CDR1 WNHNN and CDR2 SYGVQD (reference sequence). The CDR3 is CASSEINSYF. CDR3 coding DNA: TGCGCCAGCAGTGAGATAAACAGTTACTTC.

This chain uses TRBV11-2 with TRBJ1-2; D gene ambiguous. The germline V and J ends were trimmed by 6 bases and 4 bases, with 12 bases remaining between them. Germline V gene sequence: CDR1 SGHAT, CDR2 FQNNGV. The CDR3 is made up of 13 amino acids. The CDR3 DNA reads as TGTGCCAGCAGACCCGGAGAAGTCTATGGCTACACCTTC. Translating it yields CASRPGEVYGYTF.

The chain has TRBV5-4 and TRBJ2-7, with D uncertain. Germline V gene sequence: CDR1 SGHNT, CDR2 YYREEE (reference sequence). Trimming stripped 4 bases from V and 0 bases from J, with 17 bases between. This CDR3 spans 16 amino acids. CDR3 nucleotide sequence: TGTGCCAGCAGCCCGAACTCGGGCGTAGACTCCTACGAGCAGTACTTC. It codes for CASSPNSGVDSYEQYF.

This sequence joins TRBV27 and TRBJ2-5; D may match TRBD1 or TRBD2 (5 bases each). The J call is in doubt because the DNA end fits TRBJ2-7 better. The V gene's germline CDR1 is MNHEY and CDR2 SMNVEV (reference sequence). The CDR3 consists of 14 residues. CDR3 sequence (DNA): TGTGCCAGCAGCCAGTGGGGGAGCGTGCACGAGCAGTACTTC. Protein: CASSQWGSVHEQYF.

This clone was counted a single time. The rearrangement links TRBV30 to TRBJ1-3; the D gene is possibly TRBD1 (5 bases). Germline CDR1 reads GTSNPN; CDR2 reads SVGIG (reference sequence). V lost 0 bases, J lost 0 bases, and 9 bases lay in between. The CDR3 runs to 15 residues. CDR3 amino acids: CAWSVWGNSGNTIYF. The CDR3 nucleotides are TGTGCCTGGAGTGTATGGGGGAACTCTGGAAACACCATATATTTT.

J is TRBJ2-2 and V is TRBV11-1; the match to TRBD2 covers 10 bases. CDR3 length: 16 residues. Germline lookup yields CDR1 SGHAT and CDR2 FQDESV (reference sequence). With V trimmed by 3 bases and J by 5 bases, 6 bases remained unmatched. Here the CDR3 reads CASSFTSGRGTGELFF. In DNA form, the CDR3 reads TGTGCCAGCAGCTTTACCAGCGGGAGGGGGACCGGGGAGCTGTTTTTT.

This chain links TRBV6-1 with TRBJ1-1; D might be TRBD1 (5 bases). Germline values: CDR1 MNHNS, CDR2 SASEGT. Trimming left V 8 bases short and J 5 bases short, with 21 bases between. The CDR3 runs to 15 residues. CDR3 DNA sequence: TGTGCCAGCCTAGATTCTCGTGGGGGATATACTGAAGCTTTCTTT. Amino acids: CASLDSRGGYTEAFF.

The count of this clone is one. For the CDR3, the DNA is TGCGCCAGCAGGGGTGGGGGCACAGATACGCAGTATTTT. This encodes CASRGGGTDTQYF. The V gene is TRBV10-1, the J gene TRBJ2-3; D unclear. The CDR3 is 13 residues long. V lost 6 bases to trimming and J lost 1 base, with 8 bases between them. Germline assignment: CDR1 WNHNN and CDR2 SYGVQD (reference sequence).

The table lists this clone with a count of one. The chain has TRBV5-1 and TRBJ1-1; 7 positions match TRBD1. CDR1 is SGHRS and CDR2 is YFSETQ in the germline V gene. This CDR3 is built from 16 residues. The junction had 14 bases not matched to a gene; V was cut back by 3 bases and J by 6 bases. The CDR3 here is CASSYYRQGGRAEAFF. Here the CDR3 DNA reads TGCGCCAGCAGCTACTACAGACAGGGAGGAAGGGCTGAAGCTTTCTTT.

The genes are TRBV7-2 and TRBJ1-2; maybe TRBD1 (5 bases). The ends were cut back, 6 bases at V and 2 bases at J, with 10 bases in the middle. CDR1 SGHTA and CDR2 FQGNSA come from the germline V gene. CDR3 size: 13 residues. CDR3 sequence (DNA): TGTGCCAGCAGAGCTGACAGCAACTATGGCTACACCTTC. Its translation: CASRADSNYGYTF. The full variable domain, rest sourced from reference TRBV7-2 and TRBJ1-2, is GAGVSQSPSNKVTEKGKDVELRCDPISGHTALYWYRQSLGQGLEFLIYFQGNSAPDKSGLPSDRFSAERTGGSVSTLTIQRTQQEDSAVYLCASRADSNYGYTFGSGTRLTVV.

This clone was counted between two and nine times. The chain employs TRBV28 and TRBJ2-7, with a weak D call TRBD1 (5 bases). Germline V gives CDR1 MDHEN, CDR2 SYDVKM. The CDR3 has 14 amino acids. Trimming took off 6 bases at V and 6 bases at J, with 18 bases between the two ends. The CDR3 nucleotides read TGTGCCAGCAGGGTCTTCCAGGGAAAGGGCGAGCAGTACTTC. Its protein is CASRVFQGKGEQYF.